This T cell receptor beta chain is drawn from a study of regulatory T cells in long-lasting Graves disease. This clonotype was seen repeatedly, ten times or more. This CDR3 has 12 residues. Germline CDR1 and CDR2: SEHNR and FQNEAQ (reference sequence). Trimming shortened V by 5 bases and J by 2 bases, and 7 bases separated the two germline ends. Through Arm-PCR of CDR3 regions and iRepertoire HTBI primers, TCR beta libraries were built. MiXCR, applied by TCRdb to the multiplex PCR reads, yields one record per CDR3 protein. Here the sample spans around 470,000 distinct CDR3 sequences, 14% being singletons. Specified time point: newly diagnosed GD, antithyroid drugs for less than 3 months. Making the TCR library involved RNA that had been extracted from PBMCs. The same specimen was also included in a second study, on T cells in Graves' hyperthyroidism and ophthalmopathy.

The sequenced sample was peripheral blood mononuclear cells (PBMCs), obtained at new diagnosis, from a patient treated with antithyroid drugs. This chain joins TRBV7-9 and TRBJ2-7; possible D gene TRBD2, 5 bases. The clonotype was recovered from a woman aged 45-60 years with Graves disease. This CDR3 is CASSRETYEQYF. The CDR3 nucleotides are TGTGCCAGCAGCCGGGAAACCTACGAGCAGTACTTC.